This T cell receptor (beta chain) was recovered during a study of blood T cell repertoires in COVID-19. The data were produced by immunoSEQ multiplex PCR, yet TCRdb's version contains in-frame clones alone and is incomplete. The sample lists more than 120,000 clones, 84% occurring once. Participants reported their clinical history, and cohort assignment relied on those reports. V lost 4 bases and J lost 4; bases outside the gene matches: 9. This CDR3 spans 16 amino acids. In germline, CDR1 is SGDLS, CDR2 YYNGEE. The chain combines TRBV9 with TRBJ1-3; 9 bases map to TRBD1. Sequencing was carried out using PBMCs or T cells enriched from blood (not recorded which). The sequence was obtained from a man aged 50 to 60 in a cohort exposed to, infected with or recovered from COVID-19 (not recorded which). CDR3 DNA: TGTGCCAGCAGCCTGAAAACCGGGACAGGGGGAAACACCATATATTTT. Amino acid sequence: CASSLKTGTGGNTIYF.